This is a list of T cell receptor beta chains from one sample in a study of T cell responses to AZD1222 COVID-19 vaccine. Sequencing was performed with immunoSEQ multiplex PCR; in TCRdb, only in-frame clones are kept and a portion is missing. In the table there are approximately 270,000 clones, 90% to 95% of which are singletons. This material consisted of peripheral blood, taken 28 days after the second AZD1222 dose. These TCRs come from an adult who received the AZD1222 COVID-19 vaccine. Each CDR3 is given with its conserved first and last residue. A D gene is named only where the DNA matches it firmly. Clone size is shown for a subset of rows, as once, few, many or a class of expanded clone.

v_gene: TRBV28
abundance: .
d_gene: TRBD2
j_gene: TRBJ2-7
CDR3nt: TGTGCCAGCAAGATTCCTGGACTAGCGGGAAACGAGCAGTACTTC
CDR3aa: CASKIPGLAGNEQYF

v_gene: TRBV15
abundance: once
d_gene: TRBD1
j_gene: TRBJ1-2
CDR3nt: TGTGCCACCAGCAAAGGGACAGGGGGGTCCTATGGCTACACCTTC
CDR3aa: CATSKGTGGSYGYTF

v_gene: TRBV3-1/TRBV3-2
abundance: .
d_gene: .
j_gene: TRBJ2-1
CDR3nt: TGTGCCAGCAGCCCCCTGGGGGTTTCTGAGCAGTTCTTC
CDR3aa: CASSPLGVSEQFF

v_gene: TRBV2
abundance: once
d_gene: .
j_gene: TRBJ2-3
CDR3nt: TGTGCCAGCAGACCAGCGGTCTCGAAAAGAGATACGCAGTATTTT
CDR3aa: CASRPAVSKRDTQYF

v_gene: TRBV9
abundance: .
d_gene: TRBD2
j_gene: TRBJ2-2
CDR3nt: TGTGCCAGCACCAAACTAGCGGGAGGTGGCGGGGAGCTGTTTTTT
CDR3aa: CASTKLAGGGGELFF

v_gene: TRBV28
abundance: .
d_gene: .
j_gene: TRBJ2-1
CDR3nt: TGTGGTACGGGCGGCAGCTCCTACAATGAGCAGTTCTTC
CDR3aa: CGTGGSSYNEQFF

v_gene: TRBV28
abundance: .
d_gene: TRBD2
j_gene: TRBJ2-7
CDR3nt: TGTGCCACCTCCGCTAGCGGGGGTTACGAGCAGTACTTC
CDR3aa: CATSASGGYEQYF

v_gene: TRBV5-5
abundance: .
d_gene: TRBD2
j_gene: TRBJ2-5
CDR3nt: TGTGCCAGCAGCCGGACTAGCGGCCGTCAAGAGACCCAGTACTTC
CDR3aa: CASSRTSGRQETQYF

v_gene: TRBV7-3
abundance: .
d_gene: .
j_gene: TRBJ2-3
CDR3nt: TGTGCCAGCAGCTCCCAGGGTTGGGGGGCCGGTGACACAGATACGCAGTATTTT
CDR3aa: CASSSQGWGAGDTDTQYF

v_gene: TRBV6-5
abundance: .
d_gene: .
j_gene: TRBJ1-5
CDR3nt: TGTGCCAGCAGTCCGGACGTGGTTGGCAATCAGCCCCAGCATTTT
CDR3aa: CASSPDVVGNQPQHF

v_gene: TRBV10-2
abundance: .
d_gene: .
j_gene: TRBJ2-5
CDR3nt: TGCGCCAGCAGTGAGTACCCGGGATTACAAGAGACCCAGTACTTC
CDR3aa: CASSEYPGLQETQYF

v_gene: TRBV18
abundance: .
d_gene: TRBD1
j_gene: TRBJ1-3
CDR3nt: TGTGCCAGCTCACCACGGACAGGGGGCTATAATGGAAACACCATATATTTT
CDR3aa: CASSPRTGGYNGNTIYF

v_gene: TRBV4-1
abundance: .
d_gene: .
j_gene: TRBJ1-4
CDR3nt: TGCGCCAGCAGCCAAGACGGTGAAAAACTGTTTTTT
CDR3aa: CASSQDGEKLFF

v_gene: TRBV28
abundance: .
d_gene: TRBD1
j_gene: TRBJ1-1
CDR3nt: TGTGCCAGCAGTTTGGGGGGGACAGGGGGACACACTGAAGCTTTCTTT
CDR3aa: CASSLGGTGGHTEAFF

v_gene: TRBV7-2
abundance: .
d_gene: TRBD2
j_gene: TRBJ2-7
CDR3nt: TGTGCCAGCAGCTCCGGCGGGGGGCTCTACGAGCAGTACTTC
CDR3aa: CASSSGGGLYEQYF

v_gene: TRBV21-1
abundance: .
d_gene: .
j_gene: TRBJ2-7
CDR3nt: TGTGCCAGCAGCAAGGCAGGGCTGAGCTCCTACGAGCAGTACTTC
CDR3aa: CASSKAGLSSYEQYF

v_gene: TRBV6-5
abundance: .
d_gene: .
j_gene: TRBJ1-4
CDR3nt: TGTGCCAGCAGTTACTCCAGGAGATTTAATGAAAAACTGTTTTTT
CDR3aa: CASSYSRRFNEKLFF

v_gene: TRBV5-6
abundance: .
d_gene: .
j_gene: TRBJ2-1
CDR3nt: TGTGCCAGCAGCCCACCCCCCCCCGGAGAGCAGTTCTTC
CDR3aa: CASSPPPPGEQFF

v_gene: TRBV28
abundance: .
d_gene: .
j_gene: TRBJ2-7
CDR3nt: TGTGCCAGCACCCCGGCCGGTATGACCGAGCAGTACTTC
CDR3aa: CASTPAGMTEQYF

v_gene: TRBV7-9
abundance: few
d_gene: .
j_gene: TRBJ1-2
CDR3nt: TGTGCCAGCACCTGGGGAGGCAGGGGATACTATGGCTACACCTTC
CDR3aa: CASTWGGRGYYGYTF

v_gene: TRBV10-3
abundance: .
d_gene: .
j_gene: TRBJ2-7
CDR3nt: TGTGCCATCGGTGCTGCCGCCTACGAGCAGTACTTC
CDR3aa: CAIGAAAYEQYF

v_gene: TRBV2
abundance: .
d_gene: .
j_gene: TRBJ1-2
CDR3nt: TGTGCCAGCAGTGAATATGCGGGGGGCTACACCTTC
CDR3aa: CASSEYAGGYTF

v_gene: TRBV18
abundance: .
d_gene: .
j_gene: TRBJ1-1
CDR3nt: TGTGCCAGCTCTCCTTCAGAGGGGGTGGAAGCTTTCTTT
CDR3aa: CASSPSEGVEAFF

v_gene: TRBV11-1
abundance: .
d_gene: .
j_gene: TRBJ1-1
CDR3nt: TGTGCCAGCAGCTTCTCAGGGCGGGAAGCTTTCTTT
CDR3aa: CASSFSGREAFF

v_gene: TRBV2
abundance: .
d_gene: TRBD1
j_gene: TRBJ1-1
CDR3nt: TGTGCCAGCAGGGAAGAGACAGGGGTGGGAACTGAAGCTTTCTTT
CDR3aa: CASREETGVGTEAFF

v_gene: TRBV4-1
abundance: .
d_gene: .
j_gene: TRBJ1-1
CDR3nt: TGCGCCAGCAGCCAAGGTACGACGGCCCCCCAAGTCGGTGAAGCTTTCTTT
CDR3aa: CASSQGTTAPQVGEAFF